Below, 23 T cell receptor beta chains from the same sample are listed, as sequenced in a study of T cells in Graves' hyperthyroidism and ophthalmopathy. Amplification of TCR beta CDR3 regions was performed using RNA transcripts as template. First-round RT-PCR of the TCR CDR3 relied on the HTBI primer set. TCRdb passed the multiplex PCR reads through MiXCR, listing each CDR3 protein once. The sample has approximately 600,000 distinct CDR3 sequences, around 20% seen once. Material for sequencing was blood. Receptors were obtained from a man aged 30-40 years with Graves' ophthalmopathy.

This clonotype has ten or more counts. V gene TRBV6-1 combines with J gene TRBJ1-2; D might be TRBD1 (6 bases). The CDR3 spans 13 residues. Trimming pared 1 base from V and 7 bases from J, leaving 10 bases between. Germline lookup yields CDR1 MNHNS and CDR2 SASEGT. The CDR3 nucleotides read TGTGCCAGCAGTGAAGATGGGGGCGGTGGCTACACCTTC. Translated, it gives CASSEDGGGGYTF.

The genes are TRBV7-8 and TRBJ2-6, with TRBD1 matching 10 bases. The V and J ends lost 1 base and 0 bases, in that order; junction bases with no gene match: 6. Per germline, CDR1 SGHVS and CDR2 FQNEAQ. This CDR3 is 19 amino acids long. The CDR3 sequence is CASSLEGQGQISGANVLTF. The CDR3 region has the DNA TGTGCCAGCAGCTTAGAGGGACAGGGGCAAATCTCTGGGGCCAACGTCCTGACTTTC. The full variable domain, with the rest looked up from reference TRBV7-8 and TRBJ2-6, is GAGVSQSPRYKVAKRGQDVALRCDPISGHVSLFWYQQALGQGPEFLTYFQNEAQLDKSGLPSDRFFAERPEGSVSTLKIQRTQQEDSAVYLCASSLEGQGQISGANVLTFGAGSRLTVL.

This clonotype was counted a few times. The chain recombines TRBV20-1 with TRBJ2-3; D not certain. Germline values: CDR1 DFQATT, CDR2 SNEGSKA (reference sequence). Trimming shortened V by 3 bases and J by 7 bases, and 14 bases separated the two germline ends. The CDR3 has 13 residues. Here the CDR3 DNA reads TGCAGTGCTAGGGAACAGAATGAAAATACGCAGTATTTT. Protein sequence: CSAREQNENTQYF.

The rearrangement links TRBV3-1 to TRBJ2-1; TRBD2 matches 8 bases. CDR3 size: 16 residues. Trimming took 7 bases from V and 7 from J; bases not matched to a gene: 15. Germline V gives CDR1 LGHDT, CDR2 YNNKEL (reference sequence). The CDR3 protein is CASTPVMVAGYNEQFF. The CDR3 coding sequence is TGTGCCAGCACCCCCGTTATGGTAGCGGGATATAATGAGCAGTTCTTC.

The chain employs TRBV4-2 and TRBJ1-4; D ambiguous. The V end lost 0 bases, the J end lost 8 bases, and 13 bases lay between the germline ends. CDR1 is LGHNA and CDR2 is YNFKEQ in the germline V gene. There are 15 residues in the CDR3. The CDR3 reads CASSQESPVGEKLFF. The CDR3 DNA sequence: TGTGCCAGCAGCCAAGAGTCCCCGGTCGGGGAAAAACTGTTTTTT.

This clonotype was seen only a few times. V and J are TRBV19 and TRBJ1-5; no firm D call. The V gene lost 9 bases and the J gene lost 2 bases, with 17 bases spanning the gap. CDR1 is LNHDA, CDR2 SQIVND, per germline (reference sequence). CDR3 length equals 15 residues. CDR3 in amino acids: CASLPAWTGNQPQHF. CDR3 bases: TGTGCCAGCCTCCCCGCCTGGACGGGCAATCAGCCCCAGCATTTT.

This sequence joins TRBV11-2 and TRBJ1-3; D uncertain. CDR1 is SGHAT and CDR2 is FQNNGV in the germline V gene. This CDR3 is built from 14 residues. V dropped 4 bases and J dropped 2 bases, with 9 bases sitting between them. The CDR3 loop reads CASSSPVTGNTIYF. The CDR3 DNA sequence: TGTGCCAGCAGCTCCCCAGTTACTGGAAACACCATATATTTT.

This clonotype was counted only a few times. The genes are TRBV29-1 and TRBJ2-1; TRBD2 agrees at 8 bases. Germline V gene sequence: CDR1 SQVTM, CDR2 ANQGSEA. The CDR3 is made up of 13 amino acids. The V gene end was trimmed by 4 bases and the J gene end by 4 bases; junction bases not matched to a gene: 3. CDR3 bases: TGCAGCGTTGTGACTAGCGCGTACAATGAGCAGTTCTTC. It is translated as CSVVTSAYNEQFF.

This clonotype was found a few times. V is TRBV28 and J is TRBJ1-2; TRBD1 matches 9 bases. The V gene end was trimmed by 2 bases and the J gene end by 3 bases; junction bases not matched to a gene: 7. CDR3 length: 16 amino acids. In germline, CDR1 is MDHEN, CDR2 SYDVKM. CDR3 in DNA: TGTGCCAGCAGTTTACCCAGACAGGGGGTTGACTATGGCTACACCTTC. Translated: CASSLPRQGVDYGYTF.

The chain recombines TRBV6-9 with TRBJ2-7, with TRBD1 matching 10 bases. The CDR3 is 14 amino acids. CDR1 MNHGY and CDR2 SVAAGI come from the germline V gene. After removal of 4 bases from V and 7 bases from J, the junction contained 7 bases not matched to a gene. As DNA, the CDR3 is TGTGCCAGCAGTTCCGGGACAGGGGTGTTGGAGCAGTACTTC. Protein: CASSSGTGVLEQYF.

In this sample, this clonotype turned up a few times. The chain uses TRBV30 and TRBJ2-7, with 10 bases identical to TRBD2. CDR1 and CDR2 (germline): GTSNPN, SVGIG (reference sequence). The CDR3 extends over 14 amino acids. Trimming cost V 5 bases and J 3 bases; bases outside gene matches: 7. CDR3 in amino acids: CAWGETSGHYEQYF. DNA for the CDR3: TGTGCCTGGGGTGAGACTAGCGGGCACTACGAGCAGTACTTC.

CDR3 in amino acids: CASSGTGTSETEQYF. As DNA, the CDR3 is TGTGCCAGCAGCGGTACCGGGACTAGCGAAACTGAGCAGTACTTC. The V call is TRBV11-1, the J call TRBJ2-7; TRBD2 aligns across 10 bases. The CDR3 contains 15 residues. The V gene end was trimmed by 5 bases and the J gene end by 7 bases; junction bases not matched to a gene: 11. Germline V gene sequence: CDR1 SGHAT, CDR2 FQDESV (reference sequence).

This clonotype was counted many times. The CDR3 loop is CASSVSGQGDTGELFF. The DNA for the CDR3 is TGTGCCAGCAGCGTATCGGGACAGGGAGACACCGGGGAGCTGTTTTTT. V usage is TRBV9 and J usage is TRBJ2-2, with TRBD1 matching over 9 bases. J was trimmed by 3 bases and V by 1 base; bases with no gene match: 4. The CDR3 is 16 amino acids. The germline V gene has CDR1 SGDLS and CDR2 YYNGEE.

V and J are TRBV7-2 and TRBJ1-5, with 9 bases identical to TRBD1. Germline assignment: CDR1 SGHTA and CDR2 FQGNSA. Trimming at V came to 3 bases and at J to 2 bases, leaving 8 bases not matched to a gene. This CDR3 region has 17 residues. The CDR3, as DNA: TGTGCCAGCAGCTTTGAGATCCGGGACAGGGGCAATCAGCCCCAGCATTTT. Protein sequence: CASSFEIRDRGNQPQHF.

The chain has TRBV20-1 and TRBJ2-7; TRBD1 is a possible D gene (6 bases). The CDR3 covers 15 residues. With 0 bases removed from V and 2 bases from J, the gap between germline ends came to 14 bases. In germline, CDR1 is DFQATT, CDR2 SNEGSKA (reference sequence). CDR3 coding DNA: TGCAGTGCTAGAGATCTCTACAGGGATGCCTACGAGCAGTACTTC. It translates to CSARDLYRDAYEQYF.

The table lists this clonotype with a few counts. This chain uses TRBV20-1 with TRBJ1-2, with unresolved D. Germline CDR1 reads DFQATT; CDR2 reads SNEGSKA (reference sequence). This CDR3 has 11 residues. CDR3: CSAAANYGYTF. The DNA of the CDR3 is TGCAGCGCCGCTGCTAACTATGGCTACACCTTC.

This clonotype was seen a handful of times. This sequence joins TRBV27 and TRBJ2-4; tentatively, D is TRBD2 (7 bases). This CDR3 has 17 amino acids. CDR1 is MNHEY and CDR2 is SMNVEV in the germline V gene (reference sequence). V lost 2 bases, J lost 0 bases, and 14 bases lay in between. The CDR3 coding sequence is TGTGCCAGCAGTTTAAAGGGGAGGGGGTTAGCCAAAAACATTCAGTACTTC. Protein product: CASSLKGRGLAKNIQYF.

This clonotype was seen repeatedly, ten times or more. V is TRBV30 and J is TRBJ1-1, with D unclear. Germline V gene lookup returns CDR1 GTSNPN and CDR2 SVGIG (reference sequence). CDR3 length equals 11 residues. Trimming took off 2 bases at V and 7 bases at J, with 8 bases between the two ends. The CDR3 is CAWSHGLEAFF. CDR3 DNA sequence: TGTGCCTGGAGTCACGGTCTTGAAGCTTTCTTT.

V and J are TRBV27 and TRBJ2-7; the D gene is possibly TRBD2 (7 bases). The V gene lost 5 bases and the J gene lost 0 bases, with 23 bases spanning the gap. The CDR3 covers 18 residues. Germline V lookup: CDR1 MNHEY, CDR2 SMNVEV (reference sequence). The DNA for the CDR3 is TGTGCCAGCAGTATTGGGCCACAGGGAGGGCTACTCTCCTACGAGCAGTACTTC. Amino acid sequence: CASSIGPQGGLLSYEQYF.

The chain employs TRBV24-1 and TRBJ2-3, with D perhaps being TRBD1 or TRBD2 (5 bases each). CDR3 length equals 15 residues. V was pared by 4 bases and J by 2 bases, with 12 bases between. The germline V gene has CDR1 KGHDR and CDR2 SFDVKD. The CDR3 region is CATSDSPGTTDTQYF. The DNA of the CDR3 is TGTGCCACCAGTGACAGTCCAGGGACCACAGATACGCAGTATTTT.

J is TRBJ2-3 and V is TRBV20-1; TRBD2 might be the D (6 bases). V lost 5 bases and J 0 bases, leaving 12 bases between the germline ends. The germline V gene encodes CDR1 DFQATT and CDR2 SNEGSKA (reference sequence). This CDR3 spans 14 amino acids. The CDR3 nucleotides are TGCAGTGCTCTTGTAGCGGCTAGCACAGATACGCAGTATTTT. Translating gives CSALVAASTDTQYF.

This clonotype was seen a handful of times. This CDR3 reads CAWSSDRPRSGANVLTF. CDR3 nucleotides: TGTGCCTGGAGTTCCGACAGGCCCCGCTCTGGGGCCAACGTCCTGACTTTC. The gene calls are TRBV30 and TRBJ2-6, with D maybe TRBD1 (6 bases). The V end lost 2 bases, the J end lost 0 bases, and 14 bases lay between the germline ends. The CDR3 covers 17 residues. The V gene's germline CDR1 is GTSNPN and CDR2 SVGIG (reference sequence).

This chain uses TRBV20-1 with TRBJ1-3; maybe TRBD1 (6 bases). Germline values: CDR1 DFQATT, CDR2 SNEGSKA (reference sequence). V lost 7 bases to trimming and J lost 0 bases, with 13 bases between them. There are 14 residues in the CDR3. The CDR3 coding sequence is TGCAGTGTTAGTCGCAGGGGCTCTGGAAACACCATATATTTT. Amino acids: CSVSRRGSGNTIYF.